These T cell receptor beta chains were read from a single sample in a study of prognosis after radiotherapy for stage I lung cancer. TCRdb re-analysed the multiplex PCR reads in MiXCR, keeping a single row per CDR3 protein. The profile covers about 22,000 distinct CDR3 sequences, with about two fifths appearing a single time and roughly a fifth taken by the ten largest. Material: PBMCs, obtained before or after stereotactic body radiation therapy (not recorded which). Receptors were obtained from a donor aged 50 or older with non-small cell lung cancer. CDR3s include the opening cysteine and the closing phenylalanine or tryptophan. The D gene is left open where the match is weak. Size is omitted from some rows. Given values are once, few, many or a class for expanded clones.

size	D	V	J	DNA	CDR3
NA	NA	TRBV12-5	TRBJ1-1	TGTGCTAGTGGTTTGGTTCATGGGGGCGGTTTGGAAACTGAAGCTTTCTTT	CASGLVHGGGLETEAFF
NA	NA	TRBV19	TRBJ1-1	TGTACCAGTTCTAGTGGGGGGAATGAAGCTTTCTTT	CTSSSGGNEAFF
few	NA	TRBV6-1	TRBJ2-1	TGTGCCAGCAGTCTGTCGTTGGCGCCGAGCTCCTACAATGAGCAGTTCTTC	CASSLSLAPSSYNEQFF
NA	NA	TRBV20-1	TRBJ2-7	TGCAGTGCTTCCACGACGGAGGGGGATAGGAGGGCCTACGAGCAGTACTTC	CSASTTEGDRRAYEQYF
NA	NA	TRBV6-2/TRBV6-3	TRBJ2-3	TGTGCCAGCAGTTACTCGATTCTGGGCGGTACTAGCACAGATACGCAGTATTTT	CASSYSILGGTSTDTQYF
many	TRBD1	TRBV19	TRBJ2-5	TGTGCCAGTAGCTGGACAGGGCGGGAGACCCAGTACTTC	CASSWTGRETQYF
many	TRBD1	TRBV9	TRBJ1-2	TGTGCCAGCAGCGTAGCAGGGGGGTTAGGAGGCTACACCTTC	CASSVAGGLGGYTF
many	NA	TRBV5-6	TRBJ2-1	TGTGCCAGCAGCTTGTATTCCTTAGGACGGGGAGACTCCTACAATGAGCAGTTCTTC	CASSLYSLGRGDSYNEQFF
NA	NA	TRBV19	TRBJ1-6	TGTGCCAGCGACCCGGGACGGCTTAATTCACCCCTCCACTTT	CASDPGRLNSPLHF
many	NA	TRBV6-1	TRBJ2-5	TGTGCCAGCAGTGAAGACGGGCAGCCCCGTGGGGAGACCCAGTACTTC	CASSEDGQPRGETQYF
many	TRBD1	TRBV18	TRBJ1-4	TGTGCCAGCTCATCGGGACAGGGGGCCACTAATGAAAAACTGTTTTTT	CASSSGQGATNEKLFF
many	NA	TRBV4-1	TRBJ1-4	TGCGCCAGCAGCCAAGTTTCTAATGAAAAACTGTTTTTT	CASSQVSNEKLFF
many	TRBD2	TRBV20-1	TRBJ2-1	TGCAGTGCCGGACTAGCGGGAGGCAATGAGCAGTTCTTC	CSAGLAGGNEQFF
many	NA	TRBV2	TRBJ2-3	TGTGCCAGCAGGGCCAGGGCGGAGGGGGCATTGGATACGCAGTATTTT	CASRARAEGALDTQYF
NA	NA	TRBV12-3/TRBV12-4	TRBJ2-6	TGTGCCAGCAGCCAAATGAGCGGCTCTGGGGCCAACGTCCTGACTTTC	CASSQMSGSGANVLTF
NA	TRBD2	TRBV5-1	TRBJ2-5	TGCGCCAGCAGCTTGGCCGGGGCTAGCGGACAAGAGACCCAGTACTTC	CASSLAGASGQETQYF
medium-sized	NA	TRBV5-1	TRBJ2-1	TGCGCCAGCAGCCTAGACTACAATGAGCAGTTCTTC	CASSLDYNEQFF
many	NA	TRBV30	TRBJ2-2	TGTGCCTGGAGCGATCGGACAGACGAAACCGCGGGGACCGGGGAGCTGTTTTTT	CAWSDRTDETAGTGELFF
many	TRBD1	TRBV20-1	TRBJ2-1	TGCAGTGCTAGAATCCCGACAGGGATGAATGAGCAGTTCTTC	CSARIPTGMNEQFF
NA	NA	TRBV4-1	TRBJ2-7	TGCGCCAGCAGCCTTTCGGCCGAGCAGTACTTC	CASSLSAEQYF
many	TRBD2	TRBV6-1	TRBJ2-5	TGTGCCAGCAGCCCCGACCCCCTCACAGCGGGAGAAGGGAAGACCCAGTACTTC	CASSPDPLTAGEGKTQYF
many	TRBD1	TRBV6-1	TRBJ1-1	TGTGCCAGCAGTGGACCCGAGACAGGGGCCACTGAAGCTTTCTTT	CASSGPETGATEAFF
medium-sized	TRBD2	TRBV6-8	TRBJ2-1	TGTGCCAGCACGGGTGGACTAGCGGACAATGAGCAGTTCTTC	CASTGGLADNEQFF
few	NA	TRBV6-9	TRBJ1-2	TGTGCCAGCATTTACCAAACAGGGACTATCTATGGCTACACCTTC	CASIYQTGTIYGYTF
many	NA	TRBV6-1	TRBJ2-7	TGTGCCAGCTCATGGGCGCTCCAGCAGTACTTC	CASSWALQQYF
many	NA	TRBV7-2	TRBJ1-4	TGTGCCAGCAGCTTAGTGCTCGGGAAACTGTTTTTT	CASSLVLGKLFF
many	NA	TRBV12-3/TRBV12-4	TRBJ2-3	TGTGCCAGCAGTTTGGGGGGACGGAGCACAGATACGCAGTATTTT	CASSLGGRSTDTQYF
NA	NA	TRBV28	TRBJ2-7	TGTGCCAGCAGTATGCGACCGTGGCGAGAGGATCAGTACTTC	CASSMRPWREDQYF
NA	NA	TRBV6-4	TRBJ1-5	TGTGCAAGCAGTCGGGACGGGGGCAATCAGCCCCAGCATTTT	CASSRDGGNQPQHF
many	NA	TRBV19	TRBJ2-7	TGTGCCAGTAGTATGTGGAGGGGGAGTCTCTACGAGCAGTACTTC	CASSMWRGSLYEQYF
many	NA	TRBV28	TRBJ1-2	TGTGCCAGCAGACCTCAGGGAAACTATGGCTACACCTTC	CASRPQGNYGYTF
NA	TRBD2	TRBV6-2/TRBV6-3	TRBJ2-7	TGTGCCAGCAGTTACTCGATGGCGGGAGGTCCCCGGAGGGTGAACGAGCAGTACTTC	CASSYSMAGGPRRVNEQYF
many	NA	TRBV30	TRBJ1-1	TGTGCCTGGAGTCCAAGAGCATTACTCGGACGGTTGAACACTGAAGCTTTCTTT	CAWSPRALLGRLNTEAFF
NA	TRBD2	TRBV5-6	TRBJ2-5	TGTGCCAGCAGCTTGGGAAGGACTAGCTTAGAAGAGACCCAGTACTTC	CASSLGRTSLEETQYF
NA	NA	TRBV10-3	TRBJ1-6	TGTGCCATCAGTGAGGTCAGGGGTTCACCCCTCCACTTT	CAISEVRGSPLHF
NA	NA	TRBV7-3	TRBJ2-1	TGTGCCAGCAGCCCCAAGGTAGGGGGATACAATGAGAAGCTCTTC	CASSPKVGGYNEKLF
NA	TRBD2	TRBV5-1	TRBJ2-7	TGCGCCAGCAGCGGGGATCTAGCGGGAGGTGACGAGCAGTACTTC	CASSGDLAGGDEQYF
NA	NA	TRBV28	TRBJ1-2	TGTGCCAGCAGTTTAAAGTACGGGATAAACTATGGCTACACCTTC	CASSLKYGINYGYTF
NA	TRBD1	TRBV3-1	TRBJ2-2	TGTGCCAGCAGCCAAGGGGGACAGGGCGTCACCGTGGAGCTGTTTTTT	CASSQGGQGVTVELFF
many	NA	TRBV12-3/TRBV12-4	TRBJ2-1	TGTGCCAGCAGTTTTCGGGGCCACACCCTAGGAAACAATGAGCAGTTCTTC	CASSFRGHTLGNNEQFF
many	TRBD1	TRBV29-1	TRBJ2-1	TGCAGCGCTCTAAGGGGACAGCAGGGCAATGAGCAGTTCTTC	CSALRGQQGNEQFF
medium-sized	NA	TRBV12-3/TRBV12-4	TRBJ2-7	TGTGCCAGCAGTTTAGACAGGGTTCCTACCTACGAGCAGTACTTC	CASSLDRVPTYEQYF
NA	NA	TRBV19	TRBJ2-7	TGTGCCAGTATAGCAGGAGCGGCCTACGAGCAGTACTTC	CASIAGAAYEQYF
NA	TRBD1	TRBV7-9	TRBJ2-7	TGTGCCAGCAGCCGGGACAGCAACTCCTACGAGCAGTACTTC	CASSRDSNSYEQYF
once	NA	TRBV5-1	TRBJ1-2	TGCGCCAGCAGCTTGGAGGAGGGGCCCTATGGCTACACCTTC	CASSLEEGPYGYTF
NA	NA	TRBV12-3/TRBV12-4	TRBJ2-2	TGTGCCATCACTACACCGGGACGGGGGCTCACCGGGGAGCTGTTTTTT	CAITTPGRGLTGELFF
medium-sized	TRBD2	TRBV12-3/TRBV12-4	TRBJ2-1	TGTGCCAGCCAGCGGGAGGGCGTTGAGCAGTTCTTC	CASQREGVEQFF
many	NA	TRBV5-5	TRBJ2-5	TGTGCCAGCAGCTTAGTAAACGTGGTCGGAGCAAGAGAGACCCAGTACTTC	CASSLVNVVGARETQYF
many	NA	TRBV19	TRBJ2-2	TGTGCCAGTACCATAAACACCGGGGAGCTGTTTTTT	CASTINTGELFF
many	NA	TRBV9	TRBJ2-1	TGTGCCAGCAGCCCCCTACGTCAGGCAGGGACAAGCTCCTACAATGAGCAGTTCTTC	CASSPLRQAGTSSYNEQFF
NA	TRBD1	TRBV10-2	TRBJ1-1	TGCGCCAGCAACCGGGGACAGGGGAAAAATGAAGCTTTCTTT	CASNRGQGKNEAFF
many	NA	TRBV7-9	TRBJ2-1	TGTGCCAGCAGCTTAGTTGCGGGGAATGAGCAGTTCTTC	CASSLVAGNEQFF